The 13 T cell receptor beta chains presented below share a single source sample, sequenced in a study of cytomegalovirus exposure and HLA in healthy donors. Use of 60 Vbeta and 13 Jbeta primers characterized the PCR. Produced via immunoSEQ multiplex PCR; TCRdb's table is partial and in-frame only. In the table there are 85,000 to 130,000 clones, about three quarters of which are singletons. The sequenced sample was PBMCs. These receptor sequences come from a boy between 10 and 17 years old in good health and CMV-seronegative.

This chain connects TRBV20-1 to TRBJ1-2; perhaps TRBD1 as D (5 bases). With 6 bases removed from V and 6 bases from J, the gap between germline ends came to 11 bases. CDR3 length equals 11 residues. Germline V gene sequence: CDR1 DFQATT, CDR2 SNEGSKA (reference sequence). As DNA, the CDR3 is TGCAGTGCAACAGGCGCGGATGGCTACACCTTC. The encoded protein is CSATGADGYTF.

The J gene is TRBJ1-1, the V gene TRBV6-5; 7 bases are shared with TRBD1. The germline V gene has CDR1 MNHEY and CDR2 SVGAGI. With 5 bases clipped from V and 0 bases from J, the junction kept 3 bases outside the gene matches. CDR3 length: 14 amino acids. The CDR3, as DNA: TGTGCCAGCAGTAGGGACAGCCTGAACACTGAAGCTTTCTTT. This codes for CASSRDSLNTEAFF.

This clone was seen just once. This rearrangement joins TRBV11-2 to TRBJ1-3, with a possible D match to TRBD1 (6 bases). Trimming took 5 bases from V and 4 from J, leaving 15 bases between them. CDR1 SGHAT and CDR2 FQNNGV come from the germline V gene. CDR3 length: 15 residues. The CDR3 region is CASSAQGMRGNTIYF. CDR3 DNA: TGTGCCAGCAGCGCACAGGGTATGCGGGGAAACACCATATATTTT.

This clone was observed a handful of times. The genes are TRBV28 and TRBJ1-1, with TRBD1 identical over 7 bases. Trimming removed 6 bases from V and 3 bases from J; junction bases left unmatched: 10. CDR1 and CDR2 (germline): MDHEN, SYDVKM. This CDR3 has 15 amino acids. The DNA for the CDR3 is TGTGCCAGCAGACCCACGGCCAGGGGGGACACTGAAGCTTTCTTT. It yields the protein CASRPTARGDTEAFF.

V and J are TRBV19 and TRBJ1-1; weak D call: TRBD1 (5 bases). The CDR3 contains 15 residues. Trimming took 3 bases from V and 2 from J, leaving 13 bases between them. CDR1 and CDR2 (germline): LNHDA, SQIVND (reference sequence). Here the CDR3 DNA reads TGTGCCAGTAGTATCGTCCCAGGGATAAACACTGAAGCTTTCTTT. This translates into CASSIVPGINTEAFF.

This sequence joins TRBV9 and TRBJ1-5; 8 bases map to TRBD1. Unmatched junction bases numbered 7, after V lost 2 bases and J lost 6 bases. The CDR3 spans 15 residues. The germline CDR1 and CDR2 sequences are SGDLS and YYNGEE. DNA for the CDR3: TGTGCCAGCAGCGTTGGGACAGGTTCGGGTCAGCCCCAGCATTTT. This codes for CASSVGTGSGQPQHF.

V and J are TRBV28 and TRBJ1-5; 7 bases line up with TRBD1. The V segment lost 5 bases and the J segment 2 bases; nucleotides outside the gene matches: 3. This CDR3 has 14 residues. Germline V gene lookup returns CDR1 MDHEN and CDR2 SYDVKM. In nucleotides, the CDR3 is TGTGCCAGCAGTGGGCAGGGGGGCAATCAGCCCCAGCATTTT. Its translation is CASSGQGGNQPQHF.

The sample holds one count of this clone. This rearrangement joins TRBV30 to TRBJ2-5; 9 bases are a match to TRBD1. CDR1 and CDR2 (germline): GTSNPN, SVGIG (reference sequence). The CDR3 loop spans 12 amino acids. Trimming cost V 7 bases and J 4 bases; bases outside gene matches: 4. Here the CDR3 reads CASGQGSETQYF. CDR3 bases: TGTGCCTCCGGACAGGGGTCAGAGACCCAGTACTTC.

This clone turned up a few times. The rearrangement links TRBV19 to TRBJ1-5; a weak D match, TRBD1 (5 bases). The ends were cut back, 7 bases at V and 4 bases at J, with 14 bases in the middle. Germline V gives CDR1 LNHDA, CDR2 SQIVND (reference sequence). This CDR3 contains 14 residues. The CDR3 region is CASTMGAGNQPQHF. CDR3 DNA: TGTGCCAGTACCATGGGCGCAGGGAATCAGCCCCAGCATTTT.

This sequence joins TRBV10-3 and TRBJ2-3, with 9 bases identical to TRBD2. Trimming removed 6 bases from V and 8 bases from J; junction bases left unmatched: 12. The CDR3 has 15 residues. Germline values: CDR1 ENHRY, CDR2 SYGVKD. The CDR3 loop reads CAISERASGTSTQYF. CDR3 sequence (DNA): TGTGCCATCAGCGAAAGGGCTAGCGGGACTAGTACGCAGTATTTT.

This rearrangement joins TRBV9 to TRBJ2-3; the D gene is possibly TRBD1 (5 bases). The germline V gene has CDR1 SGDLS and CDR2 YYNGEE. The ends were cut back, 0 bases at V and 7 bases at J, with 15 bases in the middle. The CDR3 sequence is 15 residues long. The DNA for the CDR3 is TGTGCCAGCAGCGTAGGTGGGGCTTCAGGGAATACGCAGTATTTT. Translation: CASSVGGASGNTQYF.

The chain combines TRBV10-3 with TRBJ1-2; D remains ambiguous. The CDR3 extends over 13 amino acids. The germline CDR1 and CDR2 sequences are ENHRY and SYGVKD. Trimming left V 2 bases short and J 13 bases short, with 17 bases between. The DNA for the CDR3 is TGTGCCATCAGTGAGGGGAACGCAGCCGGGAGCACCTTC. It yields the protein CAISEGNAAGSTF.

This sequence joins TRBV28 and TRBJ1-5; unclear D gene. The ends were cut back, 6 bases at V and 4 bases at J, with 4 bases in the middle. CDR1 MDHEN and CDR2 SYDVKM come from the germline V gene. This CDR3 region has 11 residues. CDR3: CASSRNQPQHF. The CDR3 DNA reads as TGTGCCAGCAGCAGAAATCAGCCCCAGCATTTT.